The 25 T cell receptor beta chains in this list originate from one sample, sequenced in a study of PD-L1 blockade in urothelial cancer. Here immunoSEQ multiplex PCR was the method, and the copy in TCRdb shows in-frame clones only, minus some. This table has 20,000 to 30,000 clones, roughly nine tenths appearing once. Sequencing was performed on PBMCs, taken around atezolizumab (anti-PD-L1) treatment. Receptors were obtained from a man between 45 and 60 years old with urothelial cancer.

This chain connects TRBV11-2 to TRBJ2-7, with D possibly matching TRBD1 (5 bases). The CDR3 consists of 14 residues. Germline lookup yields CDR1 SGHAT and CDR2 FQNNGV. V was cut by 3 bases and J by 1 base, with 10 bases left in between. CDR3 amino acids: CASSLERGSYEQYF. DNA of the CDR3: TGTGCCAGCAGCTTGGAAAGGGGATCCTACGAGCAGTACTTC. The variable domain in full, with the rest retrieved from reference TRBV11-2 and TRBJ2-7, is EAGVAQSPRYKIIEKRQSVAFWCNPISGHATLYWYQQILGQGPKLLIQFQNNGVVDDSQLPKDRFSAERLKGVDSTLKIQPAKLEDSAVYLCASSLERGSYEQYFGPGTRLTVT.

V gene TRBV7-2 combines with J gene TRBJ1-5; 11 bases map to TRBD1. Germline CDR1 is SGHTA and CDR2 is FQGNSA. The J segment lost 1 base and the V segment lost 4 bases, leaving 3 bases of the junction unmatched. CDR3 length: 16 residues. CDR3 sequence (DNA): TGTGCCAGCAGCTGGGGACAGGGGGGAAGCAATCAGCCCCAGCATTTT. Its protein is CASSWGQGGSNQPQHF.

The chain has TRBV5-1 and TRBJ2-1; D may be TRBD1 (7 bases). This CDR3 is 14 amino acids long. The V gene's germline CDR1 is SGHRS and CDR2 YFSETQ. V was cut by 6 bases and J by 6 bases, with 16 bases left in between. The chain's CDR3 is CASTRGQGGNEQFF. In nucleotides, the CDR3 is TGCGCCAGCACGAGGGGGCAGGGGGGCAATGAGCAGTTCTTC.

CDR3 protein: CASSVAESEQFF. DNA for the CDR3: TGTGCCAGCAGCGTAGCTGAGAGTGAGCAGTTCTTC. The chain has TRBV9 and TRBJ2-1; D is ambiguous. Germline V gives CDR1 SGDLS, CDR2 YYNGEE. CDR3 size: 12 residues. V was trimmed by 0 bases and J by 9 bases, leaving 7 bases between them.

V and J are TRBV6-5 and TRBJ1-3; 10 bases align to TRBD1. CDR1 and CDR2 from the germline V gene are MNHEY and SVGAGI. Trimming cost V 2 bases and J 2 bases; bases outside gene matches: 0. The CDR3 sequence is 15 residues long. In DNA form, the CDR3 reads TGTGCCAGCAGTTACGGGACAGGGGCTGGAAACACCATATATTTT. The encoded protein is CASSYGTGAGNTIYF.

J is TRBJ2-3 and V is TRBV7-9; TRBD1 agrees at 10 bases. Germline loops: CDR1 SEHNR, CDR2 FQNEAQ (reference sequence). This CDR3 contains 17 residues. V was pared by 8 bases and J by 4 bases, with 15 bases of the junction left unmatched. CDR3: CASDPSVGDRGSDTQYF. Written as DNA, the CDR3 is TGTGCCAGCGACCCCAGTGTGGGGGACAGGGGATCAGATACGCAGTATTTT.

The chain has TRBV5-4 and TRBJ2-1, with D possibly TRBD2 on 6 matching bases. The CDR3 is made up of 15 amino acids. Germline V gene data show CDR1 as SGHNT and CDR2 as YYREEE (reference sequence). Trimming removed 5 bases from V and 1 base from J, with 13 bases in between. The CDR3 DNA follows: TGTGCCAGCAGATTGACTGGGAGGTCCTACAATGAGCAGTTCTTC. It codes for CASRLTGRSYNEQFF. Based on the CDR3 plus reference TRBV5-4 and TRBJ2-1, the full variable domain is ETGVTQSPTHLIKTRGQQVTLRCSSQSGHNTVSWYQQALGQGPQFIFQYYREEENGRGNFPPRFSGLQFPNYSSELNVNALELDDSALYLCASRLTGRSYNEQFFGPGTRLTVL.

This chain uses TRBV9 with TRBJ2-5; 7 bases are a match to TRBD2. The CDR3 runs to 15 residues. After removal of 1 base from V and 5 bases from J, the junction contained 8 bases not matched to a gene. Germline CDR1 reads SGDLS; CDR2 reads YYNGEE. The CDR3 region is CASSVNGREWETQYF. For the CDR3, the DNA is TGTGCCAGCAGCGTAAATGGGCGGGAGTGGGAGACCCAGTACTTC.

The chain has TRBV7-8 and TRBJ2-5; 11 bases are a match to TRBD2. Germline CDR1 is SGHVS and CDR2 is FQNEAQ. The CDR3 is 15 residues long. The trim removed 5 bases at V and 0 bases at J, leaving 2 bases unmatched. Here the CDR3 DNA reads TGTGCCAGCAGCGAGGGACTAGCGGACCAAGAGACCCAGTACTTC. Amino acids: CASSEGLADQETQYF.

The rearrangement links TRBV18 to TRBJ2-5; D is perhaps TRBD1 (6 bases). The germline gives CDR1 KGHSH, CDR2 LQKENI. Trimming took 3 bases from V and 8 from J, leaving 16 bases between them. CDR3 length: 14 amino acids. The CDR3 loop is CASSPTGQQGTQYF. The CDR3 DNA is TGTGCCAGCTCACCGACAGGCCAACAAGGAACCCAGTACTTC.

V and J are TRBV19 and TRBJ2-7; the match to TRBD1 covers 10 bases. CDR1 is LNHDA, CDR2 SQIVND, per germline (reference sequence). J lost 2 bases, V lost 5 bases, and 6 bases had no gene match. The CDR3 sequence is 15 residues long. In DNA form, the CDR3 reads TGTGCCAGTAGTCCGGGACAGGGGACCCCCTACGAGCAGTACTTC. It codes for CASSPGQGTPYEQYF.

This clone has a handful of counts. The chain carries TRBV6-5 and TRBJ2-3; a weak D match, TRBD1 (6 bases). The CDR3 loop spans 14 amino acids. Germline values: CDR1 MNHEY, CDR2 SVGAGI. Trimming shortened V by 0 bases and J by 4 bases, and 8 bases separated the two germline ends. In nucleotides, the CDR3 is TGTGCCAGCAGTTACTCGCAGGGGTCAGATACGCAGTATTTT. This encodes CASSYSQGSDTQYF.

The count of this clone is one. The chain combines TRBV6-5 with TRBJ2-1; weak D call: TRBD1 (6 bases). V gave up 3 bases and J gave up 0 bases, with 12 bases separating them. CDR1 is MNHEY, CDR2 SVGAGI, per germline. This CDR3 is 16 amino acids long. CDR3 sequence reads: CASSYVRGSSYNEQFF. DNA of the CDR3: TGTGCCAGCAGTTATGTGAGGGGGAGCTCCTACAATGAGCAGTTCTTC.

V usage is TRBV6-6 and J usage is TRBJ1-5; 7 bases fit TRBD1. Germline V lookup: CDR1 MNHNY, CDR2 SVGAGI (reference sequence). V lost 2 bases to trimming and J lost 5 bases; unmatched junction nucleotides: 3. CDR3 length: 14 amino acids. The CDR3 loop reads CASSYRQGDQPQHF. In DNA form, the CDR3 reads TGTGCCAGCAGTTACCGGCAGGGGGATCAGCCCCAGCATTTT.

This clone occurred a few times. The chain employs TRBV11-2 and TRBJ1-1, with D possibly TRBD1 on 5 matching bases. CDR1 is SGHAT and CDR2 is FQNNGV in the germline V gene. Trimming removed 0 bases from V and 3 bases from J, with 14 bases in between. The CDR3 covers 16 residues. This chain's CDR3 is CASSLEWGRSHTEAFF. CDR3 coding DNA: TGTGCCAGCAGCTTAGAATGGGGCAGGTCGCACACTGAAGCTTTCTTT. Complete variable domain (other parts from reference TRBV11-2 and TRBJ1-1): EAGVAQSPRYKIIEKRQSVAFWCNPISGHATLYWYQQILGQGPKLLIQFQNNGVVDDSQLPKDRFSAERLKGVDSTLKIQPAKLEDSAVYLCASSLEWGRSHTEAFFGQGTRLTVV.

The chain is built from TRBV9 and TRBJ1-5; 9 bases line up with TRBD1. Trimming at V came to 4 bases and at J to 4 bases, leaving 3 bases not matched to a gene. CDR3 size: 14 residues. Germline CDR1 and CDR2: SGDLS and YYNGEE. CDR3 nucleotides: TGTGCCAGCAGCAGCGGGACAGGGAATCAGCCCCAGCATTTT. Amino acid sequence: CASSSGTGNQPQHF.

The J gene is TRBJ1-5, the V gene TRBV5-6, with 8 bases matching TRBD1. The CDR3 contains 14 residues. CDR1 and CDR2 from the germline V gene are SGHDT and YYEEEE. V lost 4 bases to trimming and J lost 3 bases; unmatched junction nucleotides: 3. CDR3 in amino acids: CASSPRGLNQPQHF. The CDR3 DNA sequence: TGTGCCAGCAGCCCCAGGGGGCTCAATCAGCCCCAGCATTTT.

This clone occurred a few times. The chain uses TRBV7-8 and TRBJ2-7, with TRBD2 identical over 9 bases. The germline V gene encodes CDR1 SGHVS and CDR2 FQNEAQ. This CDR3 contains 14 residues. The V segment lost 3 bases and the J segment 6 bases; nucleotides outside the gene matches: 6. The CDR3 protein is CASSFGLAGREQYF. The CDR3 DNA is TGTGCCAGCAGCTTTGGGCTAGCGGGACGCGAGCAGTACTTC.

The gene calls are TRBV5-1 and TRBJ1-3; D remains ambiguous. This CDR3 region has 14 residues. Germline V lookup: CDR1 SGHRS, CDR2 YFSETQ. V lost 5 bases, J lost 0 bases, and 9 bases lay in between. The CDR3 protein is CASRKEHSGNTIYF. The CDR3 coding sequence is TGCGCCAGCAGGAAGGAGCACTCTGGAAACACCATATATTTT. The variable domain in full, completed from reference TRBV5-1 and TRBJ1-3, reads KAGVTQTPRYLIKTRGQQVTLSCSPISGHRSVSWYQQTPGQGLQFLFEYFSETQRNKGNFPGRFSGRQFSNSRSEMNVSTLELGDSALYLCASRKEHSGNTIYFGEGSWLTVV.

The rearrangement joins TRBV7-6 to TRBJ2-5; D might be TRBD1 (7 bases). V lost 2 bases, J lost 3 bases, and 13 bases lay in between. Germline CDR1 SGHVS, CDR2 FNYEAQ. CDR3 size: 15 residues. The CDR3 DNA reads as TGTGCCAGCAGCTTACAGGACAGGAGGGAAGAGACCCAGTACTTC. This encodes CASSLQDRREETQYF. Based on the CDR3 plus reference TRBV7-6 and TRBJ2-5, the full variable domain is GAGVSQSPRYKVTKRGQDVALRCDPISGHVSLYWYRQALGQGPEFLTYFNYEAQQDKSGLPNDRFSAERPEGSISTLTIQRTEQRDSAMYRCASSLQDRREETQYFGPGTRLLVL.

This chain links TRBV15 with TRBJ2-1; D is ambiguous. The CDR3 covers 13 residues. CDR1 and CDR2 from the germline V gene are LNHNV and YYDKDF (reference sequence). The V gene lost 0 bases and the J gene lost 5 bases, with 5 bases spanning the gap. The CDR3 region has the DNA TGTGCCACCAGCAGAGAAATCAACAATGAGCAGTTCTTC. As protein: CATSREINNEQFF. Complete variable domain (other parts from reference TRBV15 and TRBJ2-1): DAMVIQNPRYQVTQFGKPVTLSCSQTLNHNVMYWYQQKSSQAPKLLFHYYDKDFNNEADTPDNFQSRRPNTSFCFLDIRSPGLGDTAMYLCATSREINNEQFFGPGTRLTVL.

The CDR3 DNA follows: TGTGCCAGCACCCCCAGGGGGGAGATCCAAGAGACCCAGTACTTC. Amino acids: CASTPRGEIQETQYF. The chain couples TRBV7-9 to TRBJ2-5; TRBD1 might be the D (7 bases). Germline V gene data show CDR1 as SEHNR and CDR2 as FQNEAQ (reference sequence). This CDR3 region has 15 residues. V shed 7 bases and J shed 1 base, with 16 bases lying between them.

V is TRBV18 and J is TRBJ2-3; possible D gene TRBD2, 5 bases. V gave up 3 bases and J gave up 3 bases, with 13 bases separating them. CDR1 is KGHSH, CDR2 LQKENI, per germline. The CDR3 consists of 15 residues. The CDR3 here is CASSPLNGETDTQYF. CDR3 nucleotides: TGTGCCAGCTCACCCTTGAACGGGGAGACAGATACGCAGTATTTT. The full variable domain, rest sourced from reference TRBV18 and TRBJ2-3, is NAGVMQNPRHLVRRRGQEARLRCSPMKGHSHVYWYRQLPEEGLKFMVYLQKENIIDESGMPKERFSAEFPKEGPSILRIQQVVRGDSAAYFCASSPLNGETDTQYFGPGTRLTVL.

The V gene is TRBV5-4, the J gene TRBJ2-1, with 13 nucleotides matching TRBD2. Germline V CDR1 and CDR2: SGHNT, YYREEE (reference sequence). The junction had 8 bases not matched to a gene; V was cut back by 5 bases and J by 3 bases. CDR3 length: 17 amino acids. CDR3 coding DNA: TGTGCCAGCAGTTTAGGACTAGCGGGAGCCGACTACAATGAGCAGTTCTTC. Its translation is CASSLGLAGADYNEQFF.

CDR3 region: CASSPRDTDQPQHF. As DNA, the CDR3 is TGTGCCAGCAGCCCCCGGGACACGGATCAGCCCCAGCATTTT. The rearrangement joins TRBV7-9 to TRBJ1-5, with a tentative D call TRBD1 (6 bases). The CDR3 sequence is 14 residues long. Trimming removed 5 bases from V and 5 bases from J, with 13 bases in between. CDR1 and CDR2 from the germline V gene are SEHNR and FQNEAQ (reference sequence).